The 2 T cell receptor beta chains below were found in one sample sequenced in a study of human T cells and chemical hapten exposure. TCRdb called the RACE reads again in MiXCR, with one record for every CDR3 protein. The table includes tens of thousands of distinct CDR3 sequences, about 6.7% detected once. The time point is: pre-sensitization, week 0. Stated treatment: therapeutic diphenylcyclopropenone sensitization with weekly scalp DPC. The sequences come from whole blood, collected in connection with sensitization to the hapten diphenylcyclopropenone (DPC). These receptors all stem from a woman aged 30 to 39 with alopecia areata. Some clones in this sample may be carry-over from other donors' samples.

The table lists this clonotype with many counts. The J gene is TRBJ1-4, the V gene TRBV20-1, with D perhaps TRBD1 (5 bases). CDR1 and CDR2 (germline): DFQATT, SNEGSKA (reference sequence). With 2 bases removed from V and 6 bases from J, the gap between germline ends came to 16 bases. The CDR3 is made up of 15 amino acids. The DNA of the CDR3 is TGCAGTGCTAGACCGTTGGGAGGGACTTATGAAAAACTGTTTTTT. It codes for CSARPLGGTYEKLFF.

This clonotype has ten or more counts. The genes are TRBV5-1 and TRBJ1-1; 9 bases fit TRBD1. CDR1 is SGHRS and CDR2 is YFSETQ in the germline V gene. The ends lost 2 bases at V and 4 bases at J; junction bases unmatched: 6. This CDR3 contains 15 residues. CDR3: CASSLTGGLFTEAFF. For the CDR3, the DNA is TGCGCCAGCAGCTTAACAGGGGGCTTGTTCACTGAAGCTTTCTTT.